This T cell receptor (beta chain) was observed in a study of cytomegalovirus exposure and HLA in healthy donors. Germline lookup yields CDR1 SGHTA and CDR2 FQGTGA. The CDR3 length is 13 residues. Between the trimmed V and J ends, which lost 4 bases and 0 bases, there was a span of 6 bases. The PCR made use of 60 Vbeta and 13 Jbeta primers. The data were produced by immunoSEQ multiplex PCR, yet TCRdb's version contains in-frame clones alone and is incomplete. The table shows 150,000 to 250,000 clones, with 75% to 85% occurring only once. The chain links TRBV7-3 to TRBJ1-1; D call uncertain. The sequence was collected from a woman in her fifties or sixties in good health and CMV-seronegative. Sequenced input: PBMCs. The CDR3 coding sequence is TGTGCCAGCAGCTACACAGTGAACACTGAAGCTTTCTTT. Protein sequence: CASSYTVNTEAFF.